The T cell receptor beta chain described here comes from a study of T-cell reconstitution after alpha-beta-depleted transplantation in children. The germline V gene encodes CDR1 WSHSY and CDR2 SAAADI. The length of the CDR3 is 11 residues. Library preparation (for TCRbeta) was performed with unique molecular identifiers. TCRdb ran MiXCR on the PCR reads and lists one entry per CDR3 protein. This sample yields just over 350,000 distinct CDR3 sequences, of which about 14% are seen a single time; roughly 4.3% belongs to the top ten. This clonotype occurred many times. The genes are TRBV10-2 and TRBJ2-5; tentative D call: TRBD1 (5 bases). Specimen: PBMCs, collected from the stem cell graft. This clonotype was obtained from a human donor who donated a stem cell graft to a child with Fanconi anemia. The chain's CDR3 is CALTAGETQYF. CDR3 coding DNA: TGCGCTTTGACAGCAGGGGAGACCCAGTACTTC.